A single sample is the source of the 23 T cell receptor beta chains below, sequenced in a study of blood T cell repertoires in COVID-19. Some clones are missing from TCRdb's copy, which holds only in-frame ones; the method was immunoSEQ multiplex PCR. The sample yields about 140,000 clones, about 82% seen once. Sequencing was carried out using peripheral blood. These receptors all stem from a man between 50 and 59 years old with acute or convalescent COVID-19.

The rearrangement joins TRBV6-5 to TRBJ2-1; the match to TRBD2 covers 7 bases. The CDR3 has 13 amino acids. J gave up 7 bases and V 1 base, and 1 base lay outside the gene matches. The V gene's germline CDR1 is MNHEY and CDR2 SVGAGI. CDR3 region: CASSYWRGNEQFF. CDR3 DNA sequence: TGTGCCAGCAGTTACTGGCGGGGGAATGAGCAGTTCTTC.

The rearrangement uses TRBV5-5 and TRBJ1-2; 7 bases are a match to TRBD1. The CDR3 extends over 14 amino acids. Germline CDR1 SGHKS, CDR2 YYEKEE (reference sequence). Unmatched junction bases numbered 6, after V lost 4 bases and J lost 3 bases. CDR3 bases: TGTGCCAGCAGCGGAGGGGACAGTCACTATGGCTACACCTTC. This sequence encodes CASSGGDSHYGYTF.

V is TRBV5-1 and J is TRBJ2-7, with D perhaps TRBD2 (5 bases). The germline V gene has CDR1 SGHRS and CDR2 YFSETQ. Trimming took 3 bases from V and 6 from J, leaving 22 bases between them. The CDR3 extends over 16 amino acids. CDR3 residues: CASSSLPGIGAREQYF. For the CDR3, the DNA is TGCGCCAGCAGCTCTCTTCCGGGAATAGGAGCGCGCGAGCAGTACTTC.

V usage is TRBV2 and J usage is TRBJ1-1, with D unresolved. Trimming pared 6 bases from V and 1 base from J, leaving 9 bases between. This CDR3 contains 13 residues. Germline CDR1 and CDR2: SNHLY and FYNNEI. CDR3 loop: CASSGVSNTEAFF. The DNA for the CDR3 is TGTGCCAGCAGCGGGGTTTCGAACACTGAAGCTTTCTTT.

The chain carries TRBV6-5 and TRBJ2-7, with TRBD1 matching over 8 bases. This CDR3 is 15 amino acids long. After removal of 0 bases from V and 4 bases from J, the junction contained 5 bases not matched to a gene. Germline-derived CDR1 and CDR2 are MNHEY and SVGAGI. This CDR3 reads CASSYSGQAGYEQYF. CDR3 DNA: TGTGCCAGCAGTTACTCGGGACAGGCGGGTTACGAGCAGTACTTC.

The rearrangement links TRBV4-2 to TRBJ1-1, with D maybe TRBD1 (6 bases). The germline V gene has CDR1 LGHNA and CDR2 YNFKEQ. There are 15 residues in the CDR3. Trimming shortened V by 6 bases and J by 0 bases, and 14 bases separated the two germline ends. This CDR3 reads CASSKGGGMNTEAFF. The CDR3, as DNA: TGTGCCAGCAGTAAGGGGGGGGGCATGAACACTGAAGCTTTCTTT.

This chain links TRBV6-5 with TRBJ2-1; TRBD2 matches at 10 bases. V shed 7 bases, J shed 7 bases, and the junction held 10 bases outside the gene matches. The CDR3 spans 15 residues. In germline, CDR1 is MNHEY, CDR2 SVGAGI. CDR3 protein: CASTKASGGDNEQFF. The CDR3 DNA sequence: TGTGCCAGCACTAAGGCCAGCGGGGGGGATAATGAGCAGTTCTTC.

The CDR3: CASSFGAGVDQPQHF. CDR3 nucleotides: TGTGCCAGCAGCTTCGGCGCAGGGGTTGATCAGCCCCAGCATTTT. The rearrangement uses TRBV5-5 and TRBJ1-5; TRBD1 might be the D (6 bases). The ends were cut back, 2 bases at V and 5 bases at J, with 14 bases in the middle. CDR1 and CDR2 (germline): SGHKS, YYEKEE (reference sequence). The CDR3 runs to 15 residues.

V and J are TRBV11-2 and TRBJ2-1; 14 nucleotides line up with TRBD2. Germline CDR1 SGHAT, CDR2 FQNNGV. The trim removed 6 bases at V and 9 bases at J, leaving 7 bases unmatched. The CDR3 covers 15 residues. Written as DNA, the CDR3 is TGTGCCAGCAGGCCGACTAGCGGGGGGGCTTCTGAGCAGTTCTTC. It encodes CASRPTSGGASEQFF. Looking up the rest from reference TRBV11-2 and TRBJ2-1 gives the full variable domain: EAGVAQSPRYKIIEKRQSVAFWCNPISGHATLYWYQQILGQGPKLLIQFQNNGVVDDSQLPKDRFSAERLKGVDSTLKIQPAKLEDSAVYLCASRPTSGGASEQFFGPGTRLTVL.

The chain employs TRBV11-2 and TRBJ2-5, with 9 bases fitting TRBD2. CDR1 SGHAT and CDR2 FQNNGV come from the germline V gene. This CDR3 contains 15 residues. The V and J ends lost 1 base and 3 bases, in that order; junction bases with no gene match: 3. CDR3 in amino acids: CASSLAASGEETQYF. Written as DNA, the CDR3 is TGTGCCAGCAGCTTAGCTGCTAGCGGGGAAGAGACCCAGTACTTC.

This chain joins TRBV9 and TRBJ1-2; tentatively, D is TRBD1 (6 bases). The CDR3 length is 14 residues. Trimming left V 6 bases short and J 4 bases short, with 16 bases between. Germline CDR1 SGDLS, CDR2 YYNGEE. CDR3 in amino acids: CASTIEQGGYGYTF. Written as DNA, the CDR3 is TGTGCCAGCACCATCGAACAGGGTGGCTATGGCTACACCTTC.

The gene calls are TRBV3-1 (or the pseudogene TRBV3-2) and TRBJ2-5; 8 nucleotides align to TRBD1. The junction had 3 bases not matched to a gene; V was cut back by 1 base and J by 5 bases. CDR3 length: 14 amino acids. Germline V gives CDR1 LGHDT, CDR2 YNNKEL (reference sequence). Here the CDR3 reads CASSQGTGKETQYF. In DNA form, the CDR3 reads TGTGCCAGCAGCCAAGGGACAGGGAAGGAGACCCAGTACTTC.

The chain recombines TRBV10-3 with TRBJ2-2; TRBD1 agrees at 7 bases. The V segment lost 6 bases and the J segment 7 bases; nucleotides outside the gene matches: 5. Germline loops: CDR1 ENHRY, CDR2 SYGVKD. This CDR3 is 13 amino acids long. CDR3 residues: CAIRDRSLGELFF. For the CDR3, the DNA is TGTGCCATCAGGGACAGGTCCCTCGGGGAGCTGTTTTTT.

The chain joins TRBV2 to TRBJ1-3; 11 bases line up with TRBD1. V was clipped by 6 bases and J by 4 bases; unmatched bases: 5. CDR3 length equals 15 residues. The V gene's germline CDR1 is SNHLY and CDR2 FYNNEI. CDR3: CASRYGQGAGNTIYF. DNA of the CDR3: TGTGCCAGCAGATATGGACAGGGGGCAGGAAACACCATATATTTT.

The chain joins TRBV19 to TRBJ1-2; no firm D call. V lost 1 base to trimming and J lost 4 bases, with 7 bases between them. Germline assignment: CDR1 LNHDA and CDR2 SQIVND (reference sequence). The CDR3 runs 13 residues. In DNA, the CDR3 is TGTGCCAGTAGTATAGGCAGACTCTATGGCTACACCTTC. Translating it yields CASSIGRLYGYTF.

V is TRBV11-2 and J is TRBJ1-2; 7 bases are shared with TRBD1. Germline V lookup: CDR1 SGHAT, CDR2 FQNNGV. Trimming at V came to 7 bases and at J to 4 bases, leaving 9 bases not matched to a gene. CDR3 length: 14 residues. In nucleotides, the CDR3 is TGTGCCAGCACCCTGGGGGACAGCTTCTATGGCTACACCTTC. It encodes CASTLGDSFYGYTF.

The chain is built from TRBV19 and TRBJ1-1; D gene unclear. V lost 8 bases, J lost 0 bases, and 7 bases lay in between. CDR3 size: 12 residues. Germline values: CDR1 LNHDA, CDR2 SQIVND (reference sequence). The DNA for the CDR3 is TGTGCCAGTCTAGACTTGAACACTGAAGCTTTCTTT. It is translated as CASLDLNTEAFF.

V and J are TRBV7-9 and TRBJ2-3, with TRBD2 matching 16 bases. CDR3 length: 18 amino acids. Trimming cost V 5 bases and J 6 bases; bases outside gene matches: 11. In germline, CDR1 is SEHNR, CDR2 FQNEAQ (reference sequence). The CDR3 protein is CASSPAPGLAGGRDTQYF. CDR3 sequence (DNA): TGTGCCAGCAGCCCCGCCCCGGGACTAGCGGGGGGGCGGGATACGCAGTATTTT.

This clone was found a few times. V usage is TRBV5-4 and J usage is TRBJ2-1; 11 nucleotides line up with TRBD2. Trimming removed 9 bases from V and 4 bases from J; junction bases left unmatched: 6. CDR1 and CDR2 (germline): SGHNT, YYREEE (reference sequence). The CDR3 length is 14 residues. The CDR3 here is CATSGTSGYNEQFF. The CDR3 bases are TGTGCCACCTCCGGGACTAGCGGTTACAATGAGCAGTTCTTC.

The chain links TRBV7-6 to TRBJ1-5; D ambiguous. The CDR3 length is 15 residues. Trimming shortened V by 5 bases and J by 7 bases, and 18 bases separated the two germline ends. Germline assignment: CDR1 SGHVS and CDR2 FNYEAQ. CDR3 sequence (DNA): TGTGCCAGCAGCCAGCAACCGGGAGCCGGCCAGCCCCAGCATTTT. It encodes CASSQQPGAGQPQHF.

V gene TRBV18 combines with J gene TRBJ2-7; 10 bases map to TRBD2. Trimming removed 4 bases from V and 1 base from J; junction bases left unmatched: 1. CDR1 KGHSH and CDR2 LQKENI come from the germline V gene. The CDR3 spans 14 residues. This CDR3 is CASSLAGGSYEQYF. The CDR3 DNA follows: TGTGCCAGCTCACTAGCGGGGGGATCCTACGAGCAGTACTTC.

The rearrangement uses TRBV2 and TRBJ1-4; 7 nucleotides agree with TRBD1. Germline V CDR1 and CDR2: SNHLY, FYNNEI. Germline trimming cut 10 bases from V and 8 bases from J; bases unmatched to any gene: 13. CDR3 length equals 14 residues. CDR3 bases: TGTGCCACCAGGTCCCCAGGGGGGAACGAAAAACTGTTTTTT. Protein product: CATRSPGGNEKLFF.

This CDR3 reads CASSPGQAANYGYTF. CDR3 in DNA: TGTGCCAGCTCACCGGGACAGGCGGCTAACTATGGCTACACCTTC. The chain carries TRBV18 and TRBJ1-2; 8 bases are shared with TRBD1. The germline CDR1 and CDR2 sequences are KGHSH and LQKENI. The CDR3 consists of 15 residues. J was trimmed by 0 bases and V by 3 bases; bases with no gene match: 3.